The T cell receptor (beta chain) described here comes from a study of blood T cell repertoires in COVID-19. Generated by immunoSEQ multiplex PCR, the TCRdb table keeps only in-frame clones and is missing some. The repertoire holds hundreds of thousands of clones, with more than 85% as singletons. CDR3 length equals 14 residues. Germline V CDR1 and CDR2: SGDLS, YYNGEE. Trimming shortened V by 6 bases and J by 1 base, and 12 bases separated the two germline ends. The gene calls are TRBV9 and TRBJ2-3; TRBD2 might be the D (6 bases). The sequence was obtained from a human donor in a cohort sampled during active COVID-19. Specimen: peripheral blood. The CDR3 coding sequence is TGTGCCAGCACATCGGGAGCCGGCACAGATACGCAGTATTTT. Amino acids: CASTSGAGTDTQYF.